These T cell receptor beta chains were read from a single sample in a study of T-cell reconstitution after alpha-beta-depleted transplantation in children. One entry per CDR3 protein, called by TCRdb with MiXCR from the PCR reads. The sample consists of 210,000 or so distinct CDR3 sequences, 11% of them appearing once. This specimen consisted of PBMCs, obtained before TCRalphabeta/CD19-depleted stem cell transplant. The receptors here all came from a child less than two years old with acute myeloid leukemia, due to receive a stem cell transplant. CDR3s include the opening cysteine and the closing phenylalanine or tryptophan. A D gene is named only where the DNA matches it firmly. Size is stated for part of the rows, as once, few or many counts, or as a class when the clone is expanded.

j_call d_call clone_size v_call cdr3_nt cdr3_aa
TRBJ1-2 - many TRBV28 TGTGCCAGCAGTTTGTCTCAGGTTATCGATGGCTACACCTTC CASSLSQVIDGYTF
TRBJ2-5 TRBD2 few TRBV7-2 TGTGCCAGCAGCTTAAGGGGAGGGCCGCTCGAGACCCAGTACTTC CASSLRGGPLETQYF
TRBJ2-5 - many TRBV29-1 TGCAGCGTCCCCCGGCGGGACCGCCTTCAGGAGACCCAGTACTTC CSVPRRDRLQETQYF
TRBJ2-3 - - TRBV7-6 TGTGCCAGCAGCTTACTGGACGGAAGCACAGATACGCAGTATTTT CASSLLDGSTDTQYF
TRBJ1-3 - many TRBV20-1 TGCAGTGCTAGATCCCCCAGGGTCGGAAACACCATATATTTT CSARSPRVGNTIYF
TRBJ1-5 TRBD1 many TRBV7-2 TGTGCCAGCAGCATGTCGGACAGGGCAGCTCAGCCCCAGCATTTT CASSMSDRAAQPQHF
TRBJ2-4 - many TRBV5-4 TGTGCCAGCAGCCGGGACTCATCAAACATTCAGTACTTC CASSRDSSNIQYF
TRBJ1-6 - many TRBV20-1 TGCAGTGCTAGTAGGTCAGAGAATTCACCCCTCCACTTT CSASRSENSPLHF
TRBJ2-3 - many TRBV20-1 TGCAGTGCTCATCTCGGGAGCCGCACAGATACGCAGTATTTT CSAHLGSRTDTQYF
TRBJ1-1 TRBD1 - TRBV9 TGTGCCAGCAGCCCCTCGGACAGGGGAGTAGGAGCTTTCTTT CASSPSDRGVGAFF
TRBJ2-2 TRBD2 many TRBV7-8 TGTGCCAGCACCCCTAGCGGTTCGAACACCGGGGAGCTGTTTTTT CASTPSGSNTGELFF
TRBJ1-1 - many TRBV20-1 TGCAGTGCTAGCGAAGACAGGAGAGCTTTCTTT CSASEDRRAFF
TRBJ2-3 - many TRBV5-1 TGCGCCAGCAGCACGGCGGCAGATACGCAGTATTTT CASSTAADTQYF
TRBJ2-2 - many TRBV12-3/TRBV12-4 TGTGCCAGCAGTTTATACGTCGGGAGACTTACCGGGGAGCTGTTTTTT CASSLYVGRLTGELFF
TRBJ2-7 TRBD2 many TRBV27 TGTGCCAGCAGTTTCCTAGCGGGAGCCGAGCAGTACTTC CASSFLAGAEQYF